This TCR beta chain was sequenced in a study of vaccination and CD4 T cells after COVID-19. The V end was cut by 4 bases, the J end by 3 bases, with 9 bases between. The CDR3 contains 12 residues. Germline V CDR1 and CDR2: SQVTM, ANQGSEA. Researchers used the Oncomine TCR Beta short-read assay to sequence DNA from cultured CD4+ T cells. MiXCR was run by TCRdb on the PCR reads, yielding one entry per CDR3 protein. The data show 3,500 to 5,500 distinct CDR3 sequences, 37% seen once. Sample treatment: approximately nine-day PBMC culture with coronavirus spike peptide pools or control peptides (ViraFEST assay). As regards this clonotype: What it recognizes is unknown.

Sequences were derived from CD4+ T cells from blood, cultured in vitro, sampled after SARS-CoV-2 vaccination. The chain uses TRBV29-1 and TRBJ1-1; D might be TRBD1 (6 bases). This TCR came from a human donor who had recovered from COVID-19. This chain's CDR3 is CSVGGQYTEAFF. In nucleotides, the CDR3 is TGCAGCGTTGGCGGACAGTACACTGAAGCTTTCTTT.